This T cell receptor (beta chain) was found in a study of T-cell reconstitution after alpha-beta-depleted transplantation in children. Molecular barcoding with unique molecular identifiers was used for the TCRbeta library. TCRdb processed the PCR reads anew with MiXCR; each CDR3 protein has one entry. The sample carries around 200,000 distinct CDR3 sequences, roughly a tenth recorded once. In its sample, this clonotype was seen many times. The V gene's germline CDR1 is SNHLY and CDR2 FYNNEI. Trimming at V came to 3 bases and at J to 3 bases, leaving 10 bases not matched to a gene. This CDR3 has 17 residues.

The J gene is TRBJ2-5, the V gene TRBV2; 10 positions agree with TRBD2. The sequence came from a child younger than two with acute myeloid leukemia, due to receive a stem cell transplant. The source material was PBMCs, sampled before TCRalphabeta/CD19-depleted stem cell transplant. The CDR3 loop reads CASSENLGLAVKETQYF. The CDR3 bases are TGTGCCAGCAGTGAGAACCTCGGACTAGCGGTAAAAGAGACCCAGTACTTC.